This T cell receptor beta chain came from a study of CD8 T cells in Susac syndrome (dated by TCRdb to the late 2010s). A note on the overall study: The study used repertoire sequencing to test whether antigen drove CD8+ T cell activation and differentiation in Susac syndrome. The paper's findings and limits, for the study overall: The number of individuals in the TCR sequencing and HLA analysis was recognized as being relatively small.

Worth noting for this clonotype: Its antigen remains unidentified. Base qualities are not at hand, and no much larger clone is one base apart.

RNA was extracted using the RNeasy kit, and roughly 0.5 to 1 microgram was reverse transcribed with random hexamers. The immunoSEQ multiplex PCR assay, covering 54 Vbeta and 13 Jbeta segments, was used to amplify TCR beta CDR3 regions. PCR amplification bias was corrected by using a synthetic template baseline for primer optimization and computational correction. The original pipeline was this. Reads were annotated to V, D and J genes according to IMGT and were analyzed with immunoSEQ Analyzer, with only productive sequences retained. Clonality was calculated as one minus the Shannon entropy normalized by log2 of the number of productive unique sequences. Public and private clones were assessed among the 100 most prevalent clones of each patient and control. Clones were defined as Susac-specific if absent from the healthy and MS cohorts, from more than 900 published viral clones and from other ImmuneACCESS disease sequences. Starting from the raw public reads, TCRdb applied fastp trimming at Q25, assembled clones with MiXCR and retained in-frame beta chains. For every CDR3 protein sequence, its rows merge into one entry that carries the most common genes and DNA. TCRdb, not the authors, supplied the V and J calls. The sample table contains about 210,000 distinct CDR3 sequences; only one count was recorded for 95% of them. About 0.091% of the sample rests with the top ten.

The germline V gene sets CDR1 to SGDLS and CDR2 to YYNGEE. The junction shows trimming of 3 bases on V and 10 bases on J, plus 19 bases between the germline ends. The CDR3 holds 14 amino acids from the cysteine to the phenylalanine. Of the read, only the CDR3 DNA is kept; its 42 bases are in frame from base 1. Peripheral blood CD8+ and CD4+ T cells from healthy donors, Susac syndrome patients and multiple sclerosis patients were profiled using high-throughput TCR beta sequencing. Treatment-naive patients with stable or active relapsing-remitting disease fulfilling revised McDonald criteria were used as multiple sclerosis controls. Bulk CD8+ and CD4+ T cells were purified magnetically by negative isolation, whereas CD8+ TEMRA cells were enriched by FACS. Blood was drawn into EDTA tubes, processed within 24 hours, and PBMCs were isolated by density gradient centrifugation. PBMCs intended for TCR sequencing were cryopreserved in liquid nitrogen and thawed later in a water bath at 37 degrees C. A purity of at least 90% was achieved for sorted or isolated CD4+, CD8+ and CD8+ TEMRA cells.

The rearrangement combines TRBV9 with TRBJ1-1, with a weak D call of TRBD1 (6 bases match). The sequencing input was CD4+ T cells from PBMCs. The sequence came from a human donor with multiple sclerosis. The nucleotide sequence reads TGTGCCAGCAGCGCGAACACCCGGGGGGGGCGAGCTTTCTTT. This translates into CASSANTRGGRAFF.